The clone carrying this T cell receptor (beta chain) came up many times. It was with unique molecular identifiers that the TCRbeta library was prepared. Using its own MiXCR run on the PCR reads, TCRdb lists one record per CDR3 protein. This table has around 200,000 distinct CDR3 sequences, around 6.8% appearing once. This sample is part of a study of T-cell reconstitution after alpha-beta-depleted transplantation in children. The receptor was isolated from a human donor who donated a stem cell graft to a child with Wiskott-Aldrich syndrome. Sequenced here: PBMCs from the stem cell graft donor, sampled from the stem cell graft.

Here the CDR3 reads CSAPGGGSSGRGGELFF. CDR3 DNA: TGCAGTGCCCCGGGTGGTGGCTCTAGCGGGAGGGGGGGGGAGCTGTTTTTT. V and J are TRBV20-1 and TRBJ2-2; 12 positions match TRBD2. V shed 6 bases, J shed 8 bases, and the junction held 16 bases outside the gene matches. CDR3 size: 17 residues. The germline V gene has CDR1 DFQATT and CDR2 SNEGSKA (reference sequence).